This TCR beta chain was captured by sequencing in a study of blood T cell repertoires in COVID-19 (dated by TCRdb to the early 2020s). At the level of the whole study: Samples covering the acute and convalescent phases of COVID-19 were provided by collaborators in the United States, Italy and Spain. The samples were drawn from two sources: the first 160 participants of the ongoing ImmuneRACE study, and 1,000 to 1,500 subjects contributed by 6 global collaborators. Sample metadata almost always included a de-identified subject ID, COVID-19 status, age in years and sex. The material from the prospective study consisted of cDNA or gDNA derived from T cells, B-cell-depleted T cells, or PBMCs. The repertoires were made available in a free public database intended to serve as a resource for research on the immune response to SARS-CoV-2. Where available, HLA class I and class II types were obtained from metadata supplied by the sample provider rather than from assay-based typing. The dataset comprised deeply sampled blood TCRbeta repertoires from subjects exposed to, actively infected with, or recovered from COVID-19. The paper's findings and limits, for the study overall: How much clinical and demographic metadata was included differed by source and by participant, and the metadata was provided uncurated.

The immunoSEQ Assay, a bias-controlled multiplex PCR, was used to amplify TCRbeta CDR3 regions from genomic DNA. The original methods were these. Within the assay, amplification of reference gene primers was used to estimate how many nucleated cells each sample contained. Sequence reads were collapsed and filtered to measure the absolute abundance of every unique TCRbeta CDR3 rearrangement. Productive Simpson clonality was computed per sample as the square root of Simpson's diversity index over productive rearrangements. In TCRdb, the immuneACCESS table is reduced to in-frame sequences with V and J assigned. These tables do not hold every clone; where another copy was compared, an unresolved V gene accounts for under half, and the others remain unexplained. For V, J and clone size, that table is used; D and trimming come from the DNA. In this sample the table shows approximately 140,000 clones, approximately 84% of which occur a single time. Of the sample, roughly a sixth falls within the top ten clones.

Collaborating institutions collected whole blood in K2EDTA tubes following their own protocols. For TCRbeta analysis, collaborator samples were shipped as frozen whole blood, as isolated PBMCs, or as DNA extracted from either sample type. About this clone: Its antigen has not been determined. The record has no base qualities; no much larger clone is one base away.

Sequencing was done on a sample of peripheral blood. The TCR comes from a woman aged 80 or over with acute or convalescent COVID-19.

CDR3 reads: CASSLAGATEAFF. The DNA sequence reads TGTGCCAGCAGCTTAGCAGGGGCCACTGAAGCTTTCTTT. The chain is made from TRBV7-2 and TRBJ1-1, with a weak D call of TRBD1 (5 bases match). Via the germline V gene, CDR1 is SGHTA and CDR2 FQGNSA. V loses 0 bases, J loses 4 bases, and the germline ends lie 6 bases apart. The CDR3 starts with the cysteine, ends with the phenylalanine, and has 13 residues. Of all the DNA, just the CDR3 is kept, 39 bases in frame from base 1.